This T cell receptor beta chain was documented in a study of blood T cell repertoires in COVID-19. Study as a whole: The United States, Italy and Spain supplied acute and convalescent COVID-19 samples. The cDNA or gDNA used as material had been derived from T cells, B-cell-depleted T cells, or PBMCs.

Germline lookup yields CDR1 LGHDT and CDR2 YNNKEL (reference sequence). This CDR3 has 14 amino acids. Trimming took off 5 bases at V and 0 bases at J, with 8 bases between the two ends. Per the original data handling: Scientists estimated how many nucleated cells there were by amplifying reference gene primers. Sequenced by immunoSEQ multiplex PCR; TCRdb stores in-frame clones only, minus some. The DNA was the basis for D and trimming; V, J and clone size are from that table. The sample has over 75,000 clones, more than 75% seen once; the top ten hold approximately 1.2%. The chain links TRBV3-1 (or the pseudogene TRBV3-2) to TRBJ2-1; D is unresolved. What was sequenced was peripheral blood. The sequence derives from a woman aged 80 or over with acute or convalescent COVID-19. The chain's CDR3 is CASSVFSSYNEQFF. The CDR3 DNA is TGTGCCAGCAGCGTTTTCAGCTCCTACAATGAGCAGTTCTTC.